This T cell receptor beta chain was obtained from a study of T cells after yellow fever vaccination. This clonotype has just a few counts. The antigen is unknown. The CDR3 has 14 residues. Germline assignment: CDR1 LGHDT and CDR2 YNNKEL (reference sequence). V lost 0 bases, J lost 6 bases, and 9 bases lay in between. Study-wide findings and caveats: The secondary response peaked faster, at day 5 versus 15, but was weaker. Booster samples showed a return of most primary-vaccination clones (roughly 95% CD4, approximately 88% CD8).

TCRdb re-analysed the 5' RACE reads in MiXCR, keeping a single row per CDR3 protein. The sample includes about 320,000 distinct CDR3 sequences, 3.5% to 4.5% of them seen just once. This sequence originates from a young man who received the YFV17D yellow fever vaccine. Sequenced material: PBMCs, taken 15 days after the yellow fever booster vaccination. This rearrangement joins TRBV3-1 to TRBJ2-1, with D possibly TRBD1 on 5 matching bases. CDR3 sequence reads: CASSQETGINEQFF. CDR3 nucleotides: TGTGCCAGCAGCCAAGAAACAGGTATCAATGAGCAGTTCTTC.